One sample yielded the 8 T cell receptor beta chains listed below, sequenced in a study of T cell repertoires in cytomegalovirus infection. One entry per CDR3 protein results from TCRdb running MiXCR on the reads. Seen here are hundreds of thousands of distinct CDR3 sequences, more than 8% observed once, and the top ten hold around 4%. Source material: PBMCs. The receptors shown here come from a human donor in good health (CMV status not recorded). Some clones in this sample may be carry-over from other donors' samples.

V usage is TRBV20-1 and J usage is TRBJ2-2, with 11 bases lining up with TRBD2. V shed 2 bases, J shed 6 bases, and the junction held 5 bases outside the gene matches. CDR1 DFQATT and CDR2 SNEGSKA come from the germline V gene (reference sequence). This CDR3 has 15 amino acids. In DNA, the CDR3 is TGCAGTGCTAGACGTAGCGGGAGGGCCGCCGGGGAGCTGTTTTTT. Translation gives CSARRSGRAAGELFF.

This clonotype was seen repeatedly, ten times or more. The chain links TRBV12-3 or TRBV12-4 to TRBJ2-7, with 8 bases matching TRBD2. The CDR3 sequence is 14 residues long. With 3 bases clipped from V and 3 bases from J, the junction kept 4 bases outside the gene matches. CDR3 region: CASSLSAGGYEQYF. CDR3 coding DNA: TGTGCCAGCAGTTTGAGTGCGGGGGGCTACGAGCAGTACTTC.

CDR3 in DNA: TGTGCCAGCAGTTACTCGAAGGGCCGAAGGAATGAGCAGTTCTTC. Amino acids: CASSYSKGRRNEQFF. This chain uses TRBV6-2 or TRBV6-3 with TRBJ2-1; D remains ambiguous. V lost 0 bases and J 7 bases, leaving 13 bases between the germline ends. This CDR3 is built from 15 residues. Germline lookup yields CDR1 MNHEY and CDR2 SVGEGT.

The rearrangement uses TRBV4-3 and TRBJ2-1, with 7 bases identical to TRBD2. Germline V CDR1 and CDR2: LGHNA, YSLEER. J gave up 5 bases and V 1 base, and 17 bases lay outside the gene matches. This CDR3 has 19 residues. The CDR3: CASSQGWVAREWSDNEQFF. CDR3 nucleotides: TGCGCCAGCAGCCAAGGATGGGTTGCGCGGGAGTGGTCCGACAATGAGCAGTTCTTC.

The chain links TRBV6-5 to TRBJ2-1; D is undetermined. The CDR3 covers 11 residues. From germline, CDR1 is MNHEY and CDR2 SVGAGI. The CDR3 coding sequence is TGTGCGACGGGCGCTTTCAATGAGCAGTTCTTC. Its protein is CATGAFNEQFF.

This clonotype was detected many times. The chain is built from TRBV19 and TRBJ1-2, with 7 bases that match TRBD1. The CDR3 loop spans 13 amino acids. Germline-derived CDR1 and CDR2 are LNHDA and SQIVND (reference sequence). J gave up 4 bases and V 5 bases, and 4 bases lay outside the gene matches. This chain's CDR3 is CASSGTALYGYTF. In DNA, the CDR3 is TGTGCCAGTAGTGGGACAGCCCTCTATGGCTACACCTTC.

This clonotype was counted many times. The chain links TRBV7-6 to TRBJ2-3, with 8 bases aligning to TRBD2. The germline V gene has CDR1 SGHVS and CDR2 FNYEAQ. Losses at the gene ends were 0 bases for V and 1 base for J; bases not matched to a gene: 6. The CDR3 has 17 residues. As DNA, the CDR3 is TGTGCCAGCAGCTTAGCGGGAGTAGCGGGACGCACAGATACGCAGTATTTT. This codes for CASSLAGVAGRTDTQYF.

This clonotype has at least ten counts. The chain combines TRBV7-2 with TRBJ2-1; 13 bases agree with TRBD2. Germline V gene data show CDR1 as SGHTA and CDR2 as FQGNSA. The trim removed 8 bases at V and 6 bases at J, leaving 10 bases unmatched. The CDR3 is made up of 16 amino acids. CDR3 residues: CASSGLAGVPGNEQFF. CDR3 in DNA: TGTGCCAGCTCCGGACTAGCGGGGGTCCCGGGCAATGAGCAGTTCTTC.